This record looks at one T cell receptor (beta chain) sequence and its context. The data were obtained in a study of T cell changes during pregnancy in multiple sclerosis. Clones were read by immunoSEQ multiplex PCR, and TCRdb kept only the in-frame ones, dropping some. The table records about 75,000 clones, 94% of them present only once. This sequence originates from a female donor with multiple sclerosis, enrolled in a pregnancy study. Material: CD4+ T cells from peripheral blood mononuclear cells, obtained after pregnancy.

The CDR3 nucleotides are TGTGCCAGCAGCTCCAGACGGGACATTCAGTACTTC. This gives the protein CASSSRRDIQYF. The J gene is TRBJ2-4, the V gene TRBV7-2; D remains unclear. This CDR3 has 12 amino acids. With 4 bases removed from V and 8 bases from J, the gap between germline ends came to 9 bases. The germline gives CDR1 SGHTA, CDR2 FQGNSA.